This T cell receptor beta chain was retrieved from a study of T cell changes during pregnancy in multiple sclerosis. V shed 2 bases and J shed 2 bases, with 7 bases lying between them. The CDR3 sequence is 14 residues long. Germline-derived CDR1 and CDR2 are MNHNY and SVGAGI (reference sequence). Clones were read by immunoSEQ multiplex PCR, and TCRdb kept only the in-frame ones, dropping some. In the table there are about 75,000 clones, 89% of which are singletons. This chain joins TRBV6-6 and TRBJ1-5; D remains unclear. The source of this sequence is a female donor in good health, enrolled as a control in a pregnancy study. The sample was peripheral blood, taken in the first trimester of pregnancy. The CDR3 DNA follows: TGTGCCAGCAGTTACGGGCGGGGCAATCAGCCCCAGCATTTT. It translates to CASSYGRGNQPQHF.